A selection of T cell receptor beta chains follows, all from one sample in a study of blood T cell repertoires in COVID-19. Libraries were prepared by immunoSEQ multiplex PCR; TCRdb keeps only in-frame clonotypes and omits some of them. The data show around 200,000 clones, about 85% seen once. Sequencing used peripheral blood. The source of these receptors is a woman at least 80 years old with acute or convalescent COVID-19. CDR3s include the opening cysteine and the closing phenylalanine or tryptophan. The D gene is left open where the match is weak. Only part of the rows carry a size: once, few, many, or a class if the clone is expanded.

J	size	D	V	CDR3	DNA
TRBJ2-5	-	-	TRBV24-1	CATSDLSGGQETQYF	TGTGCCACCAGTGATTTGAGCGGAGGGCAGGAGACCCAGTACTTC
TRBJ2-5	-	TRBD2	TRBV7-6	CASSPPGLAGGGETQYF	TGTGCCAGCAGCCCCCCGGGACTAGCGGGAGGAGGGGAGACCCAGTACTTC
TRBJ1-1	-	-	TRBV29-1	CSVAETVGTEAFF	TGCAGCGTTGCCGAGACTGTGGGCACTGAAGCTTTCTTT
TRBJ2-1	-	TRBD2	TRBV3-1/TRBV3-2	CASSPGLAGGGSEQFF	TGTGCCAGCAGCCCCGGACTAGCGGGAGGGGGATCCGAGCAGTTCTTC
TRBJ2-3	few	-	TRBV5-8	CASTPRDTQYF	TGTGCCAGCACCCCCCGGGATACGCAGTATTTT
TRBJ1-5	-	TRBD1	TRBV6-1	CASREQGGSSNQPQHF	TGTGCCAGCAGGGAACAGGGGGGCTCTAGCAATCAGCCCCAGCATTTT
TRBJ1-4	-	-	TRBV10-3	CASRDFTPGLFF	TGTGCCTCTCGGGACTTCACCCCAGGACTGTTTTTT
TRBJ2-5	-	TRBD2	TRBV7-9	CASSRRLANQETQYF	TGTGCCAGCAGCCGGAGACTAGCGAATCAAGAGACCCAGTACTTC
TRBJ2-1	-	TRBD2	TRBV4-1	CASSPGLAGGPPKNEQFF	TGCGCCAGCAGCCCGGGACTAGCGGGAGGGCCCCCCAAAAATGAGCAGTTCTTC
TRBJ2-2	-	-	TRBV21-1	CASSNKGGLAGGPRCTGELFF	TGTGCCAGCAGCAATAAGGGGGGACTAGCGGGAGGGCCAAGGTGCACCGGGGAGCTGTTTTTT